These 6 T cell receptor beta chains share one sample of origin, sequenced in a study of cytomegalovirus exposure and HLA in healthy donors. The study ran its PCR with 60 Vbeta and 13 Jbeta primers. This table comes from immunoSEQ multiplex PCR, and its TCRdb copy is limited to in-frame clones, with some not included. This table has about 120,000 clones, over 70% appearing once. Material for sequencing was PBMCs. These receptors were taken from a woman aged 45-65 years in good health and CMV-seronegative.

V and J are TRBV6-1 and TRBJ1-4, with 8 bases that match TRBD1. V lost 3 bases to trimming and J lost 5 bases; unmatched junction nucleotides: 5. Germline V CDR1 and CDR2: MNHNS, SASEGT. The length of the CDR3 is 15 residues. CDR3: CASSDQTGENEKLFF. The CDR3 region has the DNA TGTGCCAGCAGTGATCAGACAGGGGAAAATGAAAAACTGTTTTTT.

The chain joins TRBV18 to TRBJ1-2; 8 bases map to TRBD1. The CDR3 is 16 amino acids. Germline V gene sequence: CDR1 KGHSH, CDR2 LQKENI. With 4 bases clipped from V and 0 bases from J, the junction kept 7 bases outside the gene matches. The CDR3: CASSRVTGEANYGYTF. The DNA for the CDR3 is TGTGCCAGCTCACGAGTGACAGGGGAAGCTAACTATGGCTACACCTTC.

The chain employs TRBV25-1 and TRBJ2-1; D is ambiguous. The CDR3 sequence is 14 residues long. Germline CDR1 and CDR2: MGHDK and SYGVNS. The germline V and J ends were trimmed by 5 bases and 10 bases, with 18 bases remaining between them. DNA for the CDR3: TGTGCCAGCAGTATAATTGACTTCGTCTCGGAGCAGTTCTTC. Protein sequence: CASSIIDFVSEQFF.

This clone was seen at least ten times. V and J are TRBV10-2 and TRBJ2-7; TRBD2 might be the D (6 bases). The V gene's germline CDR1 is WSHSY and CDR2 SAAADI. The CDR3 loop spans 14 amino acids. Trimming took 4 bases from V and 1 from J, leaving 11 bases between them. CDR3 amino acids: CASSVAGTSYEQYF. CDR3 DNA: TGCGCCAGCAGTGTGGCAGGGACTTCCTACGAGCAGTACTTC.

This chain uses TRBV30 with TRBJ2-1; D remains unclear. The CDR3 covers 12 residues. The V gene lost 2 bases and the J gene lost 5 bases, with 7 bases spanning the gap. Germline V gives CDR1 GTSNPN, CDR2 SVGIG (reference sequence). The CDR3 spells CAWSYNDNEQFF. In nucleotides, the CDR3 is TGTGCCTGGAGTTACAACGACAATGAGCAGTTCTTC.

This rearrangement joins TRBV4-3 to TRBJ2-5; the match to TRBD1 covers 9 bases. Unmatched junction bases numbered 3, after V lost 0 bases and J lost 4 bases. Germline CDR1 LGHNA, CDR2 YSLEER. This CDR3 has 15 amino acids. In DNA, the CDR3 is TGCGCCAGCAGCCAAGATTTGACAGGGGGAGAGACCCAGTACTTC. Its translation is CASSQDLTGGETQYF.